Listed below are T cell receptor beta chains from one sample, sequenced in a study of cytomegalovirus exposure and HLA in healthy donors. TCRdb's copy holds only in-frame clones and misses some; the assay was immunoSEQ multiplex PCR. This sample has around 150,000 clones, with nearly 80% found just once. The sample taken for sequencing was PBMCs. These receptors originate from a man aged 45-60 years in good health and CMV-seropositive. CDR3s include the opening cysteine and the closing phenylalanine or tryptophan. The D gene is left open where the match is weak. Rows give clone size only sometimes, using once, few, many, or a class for an expanded clone.

TRBJ2-2 | . | . | TRBV5-1 | CASSFDTGELFF | TGCGCCAGCAGCTTCGACACCGGGGAGCTGTTTTTT
TRBJ1-1 | . | . | TRBV19 | CASSIGKMNTEAFF | TGTGCCAGTAGTATCGGGAAAATGAACACTGAAGCTTTCTTT
TRBJ1-1 | . | . | TRBV28 | CASIAAGTLNTEAFF | TGTGCCAGCATTGCCGCCGGGACATTGAACACTGAAGCTTTCTTT
TRBJ2-2 | . | TRBD1 | TRBV6-5 | CASDRGLGGGELFF | TGTGCCAGTGACAGGGGGCTGGGGGGCGGGGAGCTGTTTTTT
TRBJ2-1 | . | TRBD2 | TRBV5-1 | CASSFGSGGANEQFF | TGCGCCAGCAGCTTTGGTAGCGGGGGGGCTAATGAGCAGTTCTTC
TRBJ2-7 | . | TRBD2 | TRBV4-2 | CASSQDKFRSAGLYEQYF | TGTGCCAGCAGCCAAGATAAGTTCAGATCAGCGGGGCTCTACGAGCAGTACTTC
TRBJ1-2 | . | TRBD1 | TRBV6-6 | CASSDDRVYGYTF | TGTGCCAGCAGTGACGACAGGGTATATGGCTACACCTTC
TRBJ2-1 | . | . | TRBV29-1 | CSAKLGYYNEQFF | TGCAGCGCTAAACTAGGCTACTACAATGAGCAGTTCTTC
TRBJ2-2 | . | TRBD1 | TRBV5-5 | CASSASRDRVGGGELFF | TGTGCCAGCAGCGCATCCCGGGACAGGGTCGGGGGCGGGGAGCTGTTTTTT
TRBJ2-3 | few | TRBD2 | TRBV28 | CASSSPRTSGVTDTQYF | TGTGCCAGCAGTTCTCCTCGGACTAGCGGGGTGACAGATACGCAGTATTTT
TRBJ2-5 | few | TRBD2 | TRBV29-1 | CSVGTSGGLGETQYF | TGCAGCGTCGGGACTAGCGGGGGTTTGGGGGAGACCCAGTACTTC
TRBJ2-4 | . | . | TRBV11-2 | CASSLDRGIDIQYF | TGTGCCAGCAGCTTAGATCGGGGTATAGACATTCAGTACTTC
TRBJ1-1 | . | TRBD1 | TRBV10-1 | CASSESTGVGDTEAFF | TGCGCCAGCAGTGAGTCGACAGGGGTTGGGGACACTGAAGCTTTCTTT
TRBJ2-3 | . | TRBD1 | TRBV7-7 | CASSSTGGRTDTQYF | TGTGCCAGCAGCTCGACAGGGGGGAGGACAGATACGCAGTATTTT